This T cell receptor (beta chain) appears in the sequencing data of a study of CXCR3-negative and CXCR3-positive naive CD8 T cells. Broader study findings: Whereas memory cells differed, naive CXCR3-negative and CXCR3-positive cells shared similar TRBV-TRBJ usage. Cryopreserved PBMCs had partly decreased CXCR3 expression; fresh PBMCs were used in most assays.

Of note for this clonotype: No antigen is known for it.

This CDR3 region has 15 residues. Through 5' RACE with UMI labels, the TRB cDNA libraries were prepared. TCRdb processed the 5' RACE reads again and assigns one entry to each CDR3 protein, with no DNA. This table holds 35,000 to 40,000 distinct CDR3 sequences. This sequence originates from a human donor in good health. Some clones in this sample may be carry-over from other donors' samples. This chain uses TRBV12-3 or TRBV12-4 with TRBJ2-1; the D call of TRBD1 rests on TCRdb alone, since no DNA is present to check it. Sequencing was performed on memory CD8+ T cells from blood. The CDR3 protein is CASSPTGGAYNEQFF.